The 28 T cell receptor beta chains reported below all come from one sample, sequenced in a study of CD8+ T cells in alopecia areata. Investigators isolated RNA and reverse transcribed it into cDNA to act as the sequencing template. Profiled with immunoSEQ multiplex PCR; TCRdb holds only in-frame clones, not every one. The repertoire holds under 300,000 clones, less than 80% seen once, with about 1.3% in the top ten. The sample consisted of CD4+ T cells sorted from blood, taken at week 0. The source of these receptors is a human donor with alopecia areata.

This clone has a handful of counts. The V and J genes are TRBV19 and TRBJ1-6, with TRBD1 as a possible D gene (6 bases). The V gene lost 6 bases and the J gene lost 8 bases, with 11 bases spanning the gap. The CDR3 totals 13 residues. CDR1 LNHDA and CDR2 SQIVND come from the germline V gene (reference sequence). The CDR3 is CASRGQGHSPLHF. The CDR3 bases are TGTGCCAGTAGAGGGCAGGGGCATTCACCCCTCCACTTT.

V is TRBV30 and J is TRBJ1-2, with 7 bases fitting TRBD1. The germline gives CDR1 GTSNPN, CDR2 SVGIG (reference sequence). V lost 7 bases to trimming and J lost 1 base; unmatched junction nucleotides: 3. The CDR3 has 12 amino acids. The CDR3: CASTGVNYGYTF. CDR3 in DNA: TGTGCCTCAACAGGGGTTAACTATGGCTACACCTTC.

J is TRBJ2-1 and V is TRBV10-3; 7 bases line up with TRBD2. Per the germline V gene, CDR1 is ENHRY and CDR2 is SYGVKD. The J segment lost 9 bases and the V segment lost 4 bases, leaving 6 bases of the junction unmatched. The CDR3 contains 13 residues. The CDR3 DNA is TGTGCCATCAGTGGGGGACTACCGGTTGAGCAGTTCTTC. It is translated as CAISGGLPVEQFF.

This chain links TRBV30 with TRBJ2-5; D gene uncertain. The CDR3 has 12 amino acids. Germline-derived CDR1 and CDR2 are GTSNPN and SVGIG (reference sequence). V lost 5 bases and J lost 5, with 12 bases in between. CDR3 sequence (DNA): TGTGCCTGGGGCTGGGGTGGGGAGACCCAGTACTTC. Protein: CAWGWGGETQYF.

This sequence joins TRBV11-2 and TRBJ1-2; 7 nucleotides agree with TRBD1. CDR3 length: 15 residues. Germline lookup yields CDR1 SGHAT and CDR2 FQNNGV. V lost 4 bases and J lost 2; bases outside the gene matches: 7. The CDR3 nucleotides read TGTGCCAGCAGCTCCGAACGAGGGGGCAACTATGGCTACACCTTC. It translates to CASSSERGGNYGYTF.

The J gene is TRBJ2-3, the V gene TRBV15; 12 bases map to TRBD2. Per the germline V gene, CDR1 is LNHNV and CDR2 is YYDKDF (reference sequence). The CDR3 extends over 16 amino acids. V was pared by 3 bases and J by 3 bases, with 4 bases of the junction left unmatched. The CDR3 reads CATSRKGLAGTDTQYF. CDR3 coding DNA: TGTGCCACCAGCAGGAAAGGACTAGCGGGGACAGATACGCAGTATTTT.

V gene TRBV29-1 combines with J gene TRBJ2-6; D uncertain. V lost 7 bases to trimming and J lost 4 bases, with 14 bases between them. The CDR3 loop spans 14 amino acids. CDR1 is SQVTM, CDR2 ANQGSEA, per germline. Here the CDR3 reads CSAIAWFGANVLTF. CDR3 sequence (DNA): TGCAGCGCCATTGCGTGGTTCGGGGCCAACGTCCTGACTTTC. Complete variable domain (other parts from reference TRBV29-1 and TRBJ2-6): SAVISQKPSRDICQRGTSLTIQCQVDSQVTMMFWYRQQPGQSLTLIATANQGSEATYESGFVIDKFPISRPNLTFSTLTVSNMSPEDSSIYLCSAIAWFGANVLTFGAGSRLTVL.

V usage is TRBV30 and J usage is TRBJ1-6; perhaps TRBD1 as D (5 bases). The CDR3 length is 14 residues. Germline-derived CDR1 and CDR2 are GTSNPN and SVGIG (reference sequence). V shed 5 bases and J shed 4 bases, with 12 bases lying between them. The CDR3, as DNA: TGTGCCTGGTGCGGGGCAGGATATAATTCACCCCTCCACTTT. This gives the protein CAWCGAGYNSPLHF.

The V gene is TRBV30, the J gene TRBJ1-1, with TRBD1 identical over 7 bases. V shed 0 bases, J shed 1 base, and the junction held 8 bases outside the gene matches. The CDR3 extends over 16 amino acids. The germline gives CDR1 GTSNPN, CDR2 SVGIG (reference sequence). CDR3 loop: CAWSVGQVIRNTEAFF. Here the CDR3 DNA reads TGTGCCTGGAGTGTAGGACAGGTCATTAGGAACACTGAAGCTTTCTTT.

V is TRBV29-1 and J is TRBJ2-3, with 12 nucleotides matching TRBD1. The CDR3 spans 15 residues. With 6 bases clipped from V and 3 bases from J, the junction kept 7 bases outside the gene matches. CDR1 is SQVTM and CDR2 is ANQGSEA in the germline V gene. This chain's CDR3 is CSVNGDRGLTDTQYF. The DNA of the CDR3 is TGCAGCGTAAACGGGGACAGGGGGCTGACAGATACGCAGTATTTT.

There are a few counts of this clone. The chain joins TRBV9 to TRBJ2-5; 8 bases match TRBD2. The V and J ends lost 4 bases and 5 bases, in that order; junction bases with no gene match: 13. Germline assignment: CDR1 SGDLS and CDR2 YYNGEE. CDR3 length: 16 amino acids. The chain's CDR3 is CASSSRSGDPRETQYF. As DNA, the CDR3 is TGTGCCAGCAGCTCCCGTAGCGGGGATCCCCGGGAGACCCAGTACTTC.

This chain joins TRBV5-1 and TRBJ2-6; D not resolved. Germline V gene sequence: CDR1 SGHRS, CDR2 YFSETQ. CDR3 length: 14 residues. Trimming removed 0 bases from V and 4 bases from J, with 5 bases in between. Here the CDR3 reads CASSLDPGANVLTF. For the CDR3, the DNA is TGCGCCAGCAGCTTGGATCCCGGGGCCAACGTCCTGACTTTC. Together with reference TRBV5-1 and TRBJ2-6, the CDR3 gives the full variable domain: KAGVTQTPRYLIKTRGQQVTLSCSPISGHRSVSWYQQTPGQGLQFLFEYFSETQRNKGNFPGRFSGRQFSNSRSEMNVSTLELGDSALYLCASSLDPGANVLTFGAGSRLTVL.

This chain's CDR3 is CASNNLGLSSYNEQFF. The CDR3 bases are TGTGCCAGCAACAACTTAGGGTTAAGCTCCTACAATGAGCAGTTCTTC. V gene TRBV27 combines with J gene TRBJ2-1, with D unclear. The V end lost 7 bases, the J end lost 0 bases, and 16 bases lay between the germline ends. This CDR3 is built from 16 residues. Germline V gene lookup returns CDR1 MNHEY and CDR2 SMNVEV (reference sequence).

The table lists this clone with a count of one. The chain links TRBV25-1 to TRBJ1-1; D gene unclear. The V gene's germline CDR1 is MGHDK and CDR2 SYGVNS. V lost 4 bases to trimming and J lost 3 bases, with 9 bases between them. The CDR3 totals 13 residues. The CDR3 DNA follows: TGTGCCAGCAGTGGGCCGCGACACACTGAAGCTTTCTTT. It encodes CASSGPRHTEAFF. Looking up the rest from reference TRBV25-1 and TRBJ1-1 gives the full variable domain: EADIYQTPRYLVIGTGKKITLECSQTMGHDKMYWYQQDPGMELHLIHYSYGVNSTEKGDLSSESTVSRIRTEHFPLTLESARPSHTSQYLCASSGPRHTEAFFGQGTRLTVV.

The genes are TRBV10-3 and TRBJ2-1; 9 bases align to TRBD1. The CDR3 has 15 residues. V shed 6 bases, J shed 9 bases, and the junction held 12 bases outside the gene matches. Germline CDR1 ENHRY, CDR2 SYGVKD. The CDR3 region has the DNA TGTGCCATCAGGCCCTTAGGGACAGGGTTGGGTGAGCAGTTCTTC. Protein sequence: CAIRPLGTGLGEQFF.

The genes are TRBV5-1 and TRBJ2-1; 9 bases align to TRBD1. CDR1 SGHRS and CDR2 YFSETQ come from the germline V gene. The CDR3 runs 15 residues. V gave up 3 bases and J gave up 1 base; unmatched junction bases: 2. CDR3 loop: CASSWGQGSYNEQFF. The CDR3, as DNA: TGCGCCAGCAGCTGGGGACAGGGATCCTACAATGAGCAGTTCTTC.

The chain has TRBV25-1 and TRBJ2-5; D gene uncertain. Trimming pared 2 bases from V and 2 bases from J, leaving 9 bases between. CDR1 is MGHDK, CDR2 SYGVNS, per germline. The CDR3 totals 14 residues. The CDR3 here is CASSETRIQETQYF. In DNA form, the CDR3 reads TGTGCCAGCAGTGAAACGCGGATACAAGAGACCCAGTACTTC.

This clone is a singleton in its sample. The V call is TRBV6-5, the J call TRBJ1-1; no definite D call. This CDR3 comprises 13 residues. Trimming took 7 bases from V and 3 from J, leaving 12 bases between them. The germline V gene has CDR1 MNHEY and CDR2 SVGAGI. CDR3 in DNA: TGTGCCAGCAACTGGGATCGGGACACTGAAGCTTTCTTT. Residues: CASNWDRDTEAFF.

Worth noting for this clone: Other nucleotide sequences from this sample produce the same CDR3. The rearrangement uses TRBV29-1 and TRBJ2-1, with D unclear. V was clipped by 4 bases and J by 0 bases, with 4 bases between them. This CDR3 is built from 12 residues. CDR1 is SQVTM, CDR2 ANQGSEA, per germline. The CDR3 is CSVVSSYNEQFF. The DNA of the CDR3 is TGCAGCGTTGTGAGCTCCTACAATGAGCAGTTCTTC.

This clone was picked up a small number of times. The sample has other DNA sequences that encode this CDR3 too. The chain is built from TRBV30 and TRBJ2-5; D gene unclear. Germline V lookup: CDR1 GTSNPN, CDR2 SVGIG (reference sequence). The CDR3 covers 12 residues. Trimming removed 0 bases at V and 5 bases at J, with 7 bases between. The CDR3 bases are TGTGCCTGGAGTGTTCTGGCCGAGACCCAGTACTTC. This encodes CAWSVLAETQYF.

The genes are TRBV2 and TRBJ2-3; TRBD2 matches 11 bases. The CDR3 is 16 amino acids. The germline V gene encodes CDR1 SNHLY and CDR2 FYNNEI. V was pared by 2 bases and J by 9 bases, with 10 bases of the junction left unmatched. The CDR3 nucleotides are TGTGCCAGCAGTGAACCGAAACTAGCGGGGGTCCGCACGCAGTATTTT. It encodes CASSEPKLAGVRTQYF. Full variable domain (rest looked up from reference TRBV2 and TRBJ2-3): EPEVTQTPSHQVTQMGQEVILRCVPISNHLYFYWYRQILGQKVEFLVSFYNNEISEKSEIFDDQFSVERPDGSNFTLKIRSTKLEDSAMYFCASSEPKLAGVRTQYFGPGTRLTVL.

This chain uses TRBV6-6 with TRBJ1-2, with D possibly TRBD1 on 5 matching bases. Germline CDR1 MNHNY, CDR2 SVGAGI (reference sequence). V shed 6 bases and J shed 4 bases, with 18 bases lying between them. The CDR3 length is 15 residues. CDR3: CASRDPTGDLYGYTF. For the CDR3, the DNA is TGTGCCAGCAGGGATCCCACAGGAGACCTCTATGGCTACACCTTC.

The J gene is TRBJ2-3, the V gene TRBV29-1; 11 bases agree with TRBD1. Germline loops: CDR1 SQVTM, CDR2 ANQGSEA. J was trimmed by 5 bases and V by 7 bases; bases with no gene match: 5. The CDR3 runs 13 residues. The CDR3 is CSAGQGAGDTQYF. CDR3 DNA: TGCAGCGCCGGACAGGGGGCGGGAGATACGCAGTATTTT.

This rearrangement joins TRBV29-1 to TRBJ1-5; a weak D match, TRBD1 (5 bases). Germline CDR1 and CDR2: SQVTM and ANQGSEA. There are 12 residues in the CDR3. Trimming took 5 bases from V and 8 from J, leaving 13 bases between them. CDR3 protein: CSVKGLGEPQHF. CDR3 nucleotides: TGCAGCGTTAAAGGGCTGGGGGAGCCCCAGCATTTT.

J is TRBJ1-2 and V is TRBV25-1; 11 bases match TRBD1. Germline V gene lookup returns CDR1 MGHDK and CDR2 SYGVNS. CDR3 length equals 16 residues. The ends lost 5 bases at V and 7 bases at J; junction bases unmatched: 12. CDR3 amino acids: CASSTSRDRGWRGYTF. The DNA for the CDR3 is TGTGCCAGCAGTACCTCCAGGGACAGGGGGTGGCGTGGCTACACCTTC.

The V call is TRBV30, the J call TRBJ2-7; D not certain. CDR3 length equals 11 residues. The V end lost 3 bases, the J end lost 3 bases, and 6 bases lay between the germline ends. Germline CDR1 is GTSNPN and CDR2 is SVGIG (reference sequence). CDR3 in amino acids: CAWRYSYEQYF. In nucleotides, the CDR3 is TGTGCCTGGAGATACAGCTACGAGCAGTACTTC.

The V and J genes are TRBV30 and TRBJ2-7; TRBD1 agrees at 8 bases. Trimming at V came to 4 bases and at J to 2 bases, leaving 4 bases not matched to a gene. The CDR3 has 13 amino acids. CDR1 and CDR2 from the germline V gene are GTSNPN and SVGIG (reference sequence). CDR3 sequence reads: CAWTRGPPYEQYF. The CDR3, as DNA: TGTGCCTGGACCAGGGGGCCCCCCTACGAGCAGTACTTC.

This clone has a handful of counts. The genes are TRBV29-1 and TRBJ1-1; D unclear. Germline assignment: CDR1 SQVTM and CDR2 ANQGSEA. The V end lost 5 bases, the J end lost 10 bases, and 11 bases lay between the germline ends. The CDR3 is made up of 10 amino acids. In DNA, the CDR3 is TGCAGCGTTCAGGAGATCGCAGCTTTCTTT. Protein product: CSVQEIAAFF.